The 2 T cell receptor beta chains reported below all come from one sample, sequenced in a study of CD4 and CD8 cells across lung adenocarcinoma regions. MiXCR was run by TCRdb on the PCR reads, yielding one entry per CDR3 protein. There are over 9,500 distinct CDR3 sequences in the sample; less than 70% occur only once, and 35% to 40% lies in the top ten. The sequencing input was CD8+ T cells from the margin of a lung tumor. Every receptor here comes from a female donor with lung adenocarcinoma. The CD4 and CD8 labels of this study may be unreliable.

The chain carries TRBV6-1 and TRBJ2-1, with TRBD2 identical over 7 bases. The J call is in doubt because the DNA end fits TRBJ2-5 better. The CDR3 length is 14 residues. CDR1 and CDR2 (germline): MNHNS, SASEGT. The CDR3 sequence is CASSEGSGGETQYF. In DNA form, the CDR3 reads TGTGCCAGCAGTGAGGGCTCCGGGGGGGAGACCCAGTACTTC.

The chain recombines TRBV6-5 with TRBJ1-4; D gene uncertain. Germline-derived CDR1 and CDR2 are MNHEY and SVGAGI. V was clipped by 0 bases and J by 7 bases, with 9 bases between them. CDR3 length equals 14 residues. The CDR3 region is CASSYSASGEKLFF. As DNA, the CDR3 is TGTGCCAGCAGTTACTCGGCATCGGGTGAAAAACTGTTTTTT.